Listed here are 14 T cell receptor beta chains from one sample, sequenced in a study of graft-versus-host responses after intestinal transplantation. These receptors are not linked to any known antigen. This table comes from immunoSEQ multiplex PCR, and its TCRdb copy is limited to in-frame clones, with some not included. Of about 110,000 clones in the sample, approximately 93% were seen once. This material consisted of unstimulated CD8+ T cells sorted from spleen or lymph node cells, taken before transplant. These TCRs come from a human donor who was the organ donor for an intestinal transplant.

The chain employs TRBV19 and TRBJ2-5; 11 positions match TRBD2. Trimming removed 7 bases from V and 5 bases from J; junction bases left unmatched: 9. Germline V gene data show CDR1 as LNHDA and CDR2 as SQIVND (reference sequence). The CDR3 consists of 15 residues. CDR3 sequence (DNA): TGTGCCAGTAAGCCCCAACTAGCGGGAGTGGAGACCCAGTACTTC. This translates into CASKPQLAGVETQYF.

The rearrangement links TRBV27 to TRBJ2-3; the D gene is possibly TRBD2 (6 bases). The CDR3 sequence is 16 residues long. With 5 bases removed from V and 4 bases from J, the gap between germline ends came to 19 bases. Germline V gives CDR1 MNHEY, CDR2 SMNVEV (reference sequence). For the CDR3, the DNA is TGTGCCAGCAGTAGAGTACCAGCCACGGGAGCAGATACGCAGTATTTT. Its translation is CASSRVPATGADTQYF.

The CDR3 region is CASSPDVGGVGNEQFF. DNA for the CDR3: TGTGCCAGTAGTCCGGACGTGGGAGGAGTAGGCAATGAGCAGTTCTTC. The rearrangement uses TRBV19 and TRBJ2-1, with a weak D call TRBD2 (6 bases). CDR3 length: 16 amino acids. Per the germline V gene, CDR1 is LNHDA and CDR2 is SQIVND (reference sequence). Trimming took off 5 bases at V and 6 bases at J, with 20 bases between the two ends.

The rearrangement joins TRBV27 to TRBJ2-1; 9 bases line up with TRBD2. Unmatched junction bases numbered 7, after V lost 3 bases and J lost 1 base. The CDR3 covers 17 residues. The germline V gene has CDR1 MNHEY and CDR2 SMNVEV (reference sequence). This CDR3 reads CASSFLAGLGSYNEQFF. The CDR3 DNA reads TGTGCCAGCAGTTTCCTAGCGGGACTAGGGTCCTACAATGAGCAGTTCTTC.

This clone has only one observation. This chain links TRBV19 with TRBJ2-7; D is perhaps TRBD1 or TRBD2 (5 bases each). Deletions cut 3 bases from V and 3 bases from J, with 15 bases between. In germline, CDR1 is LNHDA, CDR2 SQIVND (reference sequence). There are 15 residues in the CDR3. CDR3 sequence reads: CASSIGSGTFYEQYF. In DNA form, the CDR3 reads TGTGCCAGTAGTATTGGGTCGGGGACCTTCTACGAGCAGTACTTC.

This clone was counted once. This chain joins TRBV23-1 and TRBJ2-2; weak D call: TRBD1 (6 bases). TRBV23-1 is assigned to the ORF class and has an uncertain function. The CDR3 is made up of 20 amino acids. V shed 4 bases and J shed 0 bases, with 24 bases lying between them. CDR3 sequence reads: CASSRVHHTGTYSNTGELFF. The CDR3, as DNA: TGCGCCAGCAGTCGTGTACATCACACCGGGACATATTCGAACACCGGGGAGCTGTTTTTT.

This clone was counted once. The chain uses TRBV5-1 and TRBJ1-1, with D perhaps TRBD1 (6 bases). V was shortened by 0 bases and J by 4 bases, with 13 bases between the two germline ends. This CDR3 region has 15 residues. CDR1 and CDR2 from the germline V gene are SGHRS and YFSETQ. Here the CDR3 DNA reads TGCGCCAGCAGCTTGGTTGGGGGGCCGGGCACTGAAGCTTTCTTT. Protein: CASSLVGGPGTEAFF.

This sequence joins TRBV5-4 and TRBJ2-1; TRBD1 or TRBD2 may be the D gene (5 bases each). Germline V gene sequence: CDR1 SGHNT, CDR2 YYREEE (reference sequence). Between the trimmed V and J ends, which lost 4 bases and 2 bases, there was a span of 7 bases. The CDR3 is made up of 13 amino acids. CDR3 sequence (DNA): TGTGCCAGCAGCCGGGGACCCTACAATGAGCAGTTCTTC. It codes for CASSRGPYNEQFF.

Here the CDR3 DNA reads TGCGCCAGCAGCTCGGGACTAGCGGGGGGAGCGTACAATGAGCAGTTCTTC. Amino acids: CASSSGLAGGAYNEQFF. The chain is built from TRBV5-1 and TRBJ2-1; 15 nucleotides match TRBD2. Unmatched junction bases numbered 5, after V lost 3 bases and J lost 4 bases. The CDR3 extends over 17 amino acids. Germline CDR1 and CDR2: SGHRS and YFSETQ.

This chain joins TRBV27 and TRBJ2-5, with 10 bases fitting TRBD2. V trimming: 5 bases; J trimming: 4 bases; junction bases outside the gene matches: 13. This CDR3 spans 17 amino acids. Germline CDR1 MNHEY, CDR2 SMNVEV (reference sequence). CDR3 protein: CASSPLGGTSVPETQYF. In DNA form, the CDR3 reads TGTGCCAGCAGTCCCCTCGGTGGGACTAGCGTCCCAGAGACCCAGTACTTC.

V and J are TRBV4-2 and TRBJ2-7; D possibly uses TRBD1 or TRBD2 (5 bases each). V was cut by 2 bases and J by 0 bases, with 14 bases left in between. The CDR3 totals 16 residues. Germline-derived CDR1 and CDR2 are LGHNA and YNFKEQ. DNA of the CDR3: TGTGCCAGCAGCCAACTTGCAGTCGGGGCCTCCTACGAGCAGTACTTC. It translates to CASSQLAVGASYEQYF.

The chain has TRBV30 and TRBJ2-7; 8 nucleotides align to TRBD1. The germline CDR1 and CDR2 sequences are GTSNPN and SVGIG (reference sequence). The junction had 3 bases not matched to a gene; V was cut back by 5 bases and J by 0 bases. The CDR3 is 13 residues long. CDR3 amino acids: CAWGTGSSYEQYF. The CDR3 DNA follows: TGTGCCTGGGGGACAGGCAGCTCCTACGAGCAGTACTTC.

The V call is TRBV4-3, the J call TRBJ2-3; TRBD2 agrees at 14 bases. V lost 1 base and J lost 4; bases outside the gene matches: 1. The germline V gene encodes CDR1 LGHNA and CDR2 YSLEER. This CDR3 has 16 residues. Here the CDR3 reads CASSQGLAGGPDTQYF. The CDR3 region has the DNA TGCGCCAGCAGCCAAGGACTAGCGGGAGGGCCAGATACGCAGTATTTT.

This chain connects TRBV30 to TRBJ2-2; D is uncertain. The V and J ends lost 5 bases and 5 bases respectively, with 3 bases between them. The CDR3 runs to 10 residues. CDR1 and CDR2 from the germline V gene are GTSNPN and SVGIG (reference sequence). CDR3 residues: CAWSTGELFF. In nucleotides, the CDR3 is TGTGCCTGGTCTACCGGGGAGCTGTTTTTT.